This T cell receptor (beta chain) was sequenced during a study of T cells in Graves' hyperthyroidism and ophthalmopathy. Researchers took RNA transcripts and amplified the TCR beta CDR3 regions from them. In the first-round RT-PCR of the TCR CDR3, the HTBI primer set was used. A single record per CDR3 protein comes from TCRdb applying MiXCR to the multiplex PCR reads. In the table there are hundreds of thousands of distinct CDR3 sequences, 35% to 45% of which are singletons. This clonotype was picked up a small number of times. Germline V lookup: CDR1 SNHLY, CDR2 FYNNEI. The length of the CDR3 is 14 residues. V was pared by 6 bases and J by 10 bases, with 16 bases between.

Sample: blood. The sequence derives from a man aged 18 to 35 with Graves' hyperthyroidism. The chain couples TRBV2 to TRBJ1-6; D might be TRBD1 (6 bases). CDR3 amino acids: CASSPHRAGSPLHF. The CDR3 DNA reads TGTGCCAGCAGCCCCCACAGGGCAGGGTCACCCCTCCACTTT. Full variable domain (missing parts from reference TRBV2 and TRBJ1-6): EPEVTQTPSHQVTQMGQEVILRCVPISNHLYFYWYRQILGQKVEFLVSFYNNEISEKSEIFDDQFSVERPDGSNFTLKIRSTKLEDSAMYFCASSPHRAGSPLHFGNGTRLTVT.